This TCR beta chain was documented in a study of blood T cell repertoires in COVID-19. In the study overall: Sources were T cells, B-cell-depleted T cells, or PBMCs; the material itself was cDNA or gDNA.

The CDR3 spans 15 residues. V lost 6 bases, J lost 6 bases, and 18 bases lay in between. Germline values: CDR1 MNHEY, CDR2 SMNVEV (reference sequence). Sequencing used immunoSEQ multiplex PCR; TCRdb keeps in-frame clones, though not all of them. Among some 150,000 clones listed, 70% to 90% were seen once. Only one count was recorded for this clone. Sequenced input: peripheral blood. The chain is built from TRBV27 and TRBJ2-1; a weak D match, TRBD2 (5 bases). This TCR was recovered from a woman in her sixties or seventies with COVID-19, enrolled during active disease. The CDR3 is CASRPPREGSNEQFF. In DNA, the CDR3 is TGTGCCAGCAGACCCCCACGGGAAGGGAGCAATGAGCAGTTCTTC.